Below are 31 T cell receptor beta chains sequenced from a single sample in a study of OX40 agonist ivuxolimab in advanced cancers. Profiled with immunoSEQ multiplex PCR; TCRdb holds only in-frame clones, not every one. The sample includes under 90,000 clones, around 90% of them seen just once. This specimen was CD4+ or CD8+ T cells sorted from blood, taken in a trial of the OX40 agonist ivuxolimab. These TCRs come from an adult with an advanced solid tumor such as melanoma, head and neck, liver or kidney cancer.

Only one count was recorded for this clone. This same CDR3 is encoded by further DNA sequences in the sample. The chain is built from TRBV18 and TRBJ2-7; D unresolved. Between the trimmed V and J ends, which lost 3 bases and 0 bases, there was a span of 6 bases. Germline V gene lookup returns CDR1 KGHSH and CDR2 LQKENI. This CDR3 region has 13 residues. This CDR3 is CASSPPSSYEQYF. CDR3 sequence (DNA): TGTGCCAGCTCACCTCCTAGCTCCTACGAGCAGTACTTC.

V is TRBV20-1 and J is TRBJ1-2; D is unresolved. The germline V gene has CDR1 DFQATT and CDR2 SNEGSKA (reference sequence). This CDR3 has 11 residues. The V end lost 1 base, the J end lost 4 bases, and 4 bases lay between the germline ends. The DNA of the CDR3 is TGCAGTGCTAGAGGGAGCTATGGCTACACCTTC. Protein product: CSARGSYGYTF.

The chain combines TRBV15 with TRBJ1-1, with TRBD1 matching 7 bases. Trimming at V came to 3 bases and at J to 7 bases, leaving 5 bases not matched to a gene. The CDR3 totals 13 residues. Germline V gives CDR1 LNHNV, CDR2 YYDKDF (reference sequence). The chain's CDR3 is CATSRRRDSEAFF. CDR3 coding DNA: TGTGCCACCAGCAGGCGCCGGGACAGTGAAGCTTTCTTT.

V gene TRBV27 combines with J gene TRBJ2-7; a weak D match, TRBD1 (5 bases). This CDR3 region has 15 residues. Germline values: CDR1 MNHEY, CDR2 SMNVEV (reference sequence). V was trimmed by 3 bases and J by 2 bases, leaving 14 bases between them. CDR3 in amino acids: CASSFLRAGTYEQYF. CDR3 DNA: TGTGCCAGCAGTTTCCTTAGGGCAGGGACCTACGAGCAGTACTTC.

The J gene is TRBJ2-5, the V gene TRBV19; TRBD1 or TRBD2 may be the D gene (5 bases each). V was shortened by 7 bases and J by 2 bases, with 17 bases between the two germline ends. The CDR3 is 15 residues long. Germline CDR1 is LNHDA and CDR2 is SQIVND (reference sequence). The CDR3 sequence: CASIGGPGQQETQYF. The CDR3 bases are TGTGCCAGTATAGGCGGGCCAGGGCAACAAGAGACCCAGTACTTC.

This sequence joins TRBV5-1 and TRBJ1-4; TRBD1 is a possible D gene (6 bases). The CDR3 extends over 15 amino acids. V lost 4 bases, J lost 6 bases, and 16 bases lay in between. CDR1 and CDR2 (germline): SGHRS, YFSETQ. Here the CDR3 DNA reads TGCGCCAGCAGCCGCACCGGGACAAAGGATGAAAAACTGTTTTTT. Translated: CASSRTGTKDEKLFF.

The chain uses TRBV11-3 and TRBJ2-3, with TRBD1 matching over 10 bases. The CDR3 spans 16 residues. V lost 1 base, J lost 3 bases, and 4 bases stayed unmatched. CDR1 SGHNT and CDR2 YENEEA come from the germline V gene. The CDR3, as DNA: TGTGCCAGCAGCTTAGCCGGGACAGGGGAAACAGATACGCAGTATTTT. The encoded protein is CASSLAGTGETDTQYF.

The chain combines TRBV28 with TRBJ2-7, with 10 positions matching TRBD2. J gave up 3 bases and V 5 bases, and 4 bases lay outside the gene matches. This CDR3 region has 14 residues. Looked up from germline, CDR1 is MDHEN and CDR2 is SYDVKM. This chain's CDR3 is CASSLAGALYEQYF. CDR3 bases: TGTGCCAGCAGTCTAGCGGGGGCTCTCTACGAGCAGTACTTC.

This rearrangement joins TRBV30 to TRBJ1-2; D is possibly TRBD1 (5 bases). Germline V gene sequence: CDR1 GTSNPN, CDR2 SVGIG (reference sequence). V was cut by 4 bases and J by 4 bases, with 16 bases left in between. CDR3 length: 14 amino acids. In nucleotides, the CDR3 is TGTGCCTGGAAGGTCGAGAGGGGAGGCTATGGCTACACCTTC. It yields the protein CAWKVERGGYGYTF.

The chain couples TRBV6-6 to TRBJ1-6; 7 bases are a match to TRBD1. The CDR3 spans 15 residues. V dropped 6 bases and J dropped 4; count of bases not matched to a gene: 6. Looked up from germline, CDR1 is MNHNY and CDR2 is SVGAGI (reference sequence). The CDR3 protein is CASSPTGPYNSPLHF. The DNA of the CDR3 is TGTGCCAGCAGCCCGACAGGGCCATATAATTCACCCCTCCACTTT.

The gene calls are TRBV29-1 and TRBJ2-7; TRBD2 matches at 7 bases. The V segment lost 7 bases and the J segment 6 bases; nucleotides outside the gene matches: 21. Germline assignment: CDR1 SQVTM and CDR2 ANQGSEA. The length of the CDR3 is 16 residues. The chain's CDR3 is CSALDLGRTSSSEQYF. The CDR3 region has the DNA TGCAGCGCCCTAGATCTCGGACGGACTAGTAGCTCCGAGCAGTACTTC.

CDR3 loop: CAISESGRANYGYTF. CDR3 bases: TGTGCCATCAGTGAGTCGGGACGGGCTAACTATGGCTACACCTTC. This chain links TRBV10-3 with TRBJ1-2; D may be TRBD1 (5 bases). This CDR3 spans 15 amino acids. V was cut by 0 bases and J by 0 bases, with 8 bases left in between. Germline V gene data show CDR1 as ENHRY and CDR2 as SYGVKD.

CDR3 bases: TGTGCCAGCAGCTTGGACAGGGGCTACGAGCAGTACTTC. Its translation: CASSLDRGYEQYF. The rearrangement links TRBV5-6 to TRBJ2-7, with 7 bases identical to TRBD1. CDR1 SGHDT and CDR2 YYEEEE come from the germline V gene. V gave up 0 bases and J gave up 3 bases; unmatched junction bases: 0. The CDR3 sequence is 13 residues long.

The chain is built from TRBV6-1 and TRBJ2-2; TRBD2 might be the D (6 bases). V gave up 8 bases and J gave up 4 bases, with 14 bases separating them. The CDR3 is 14 amino acids. The germline CDR1 and CDR2 sequences are MNHNS and SASEGT. The CDR3 DNA follows: TGTGCCAGCTTGGGGGACTTTCCCACCGGGGAGCTGTTTTTT. This translates into CASLGDFPTGELFF.

V and J are TRBV5-4 and TRBJ2-3, with TRBD2 as a possible D gene (6 bases). Germline-derived CDR1 and CDR2 are SGHNT and YYREEE (reference sequence). The CDR3 is 14 amino acids. V lost 2 bases and J lost 0, with 7 bases in between. CDR3 DNA sequence: TGTGCCAGCAGCTTTGCGGGGAGCACAGATACGCAGTATTTT. It specifies CASSFAGSTDTQYF.

The chain employs TRBV18 and TRBJ2-7; D not resolved. Trimming cost V 6 bases and J 6 bases, with 12 bases left between them. The germline gives CDR1 KGHSH, CDR2 LQKENI. The CDR3 runs to 12 residues. The CDR3 DNA reads as TGTGCCAGCTCCGACTTGGTGGGCGAGCAGTACTTC. This codes for CASSDLVGEQYF.

This sequence joins TRBV7-2 and TRBJ2-5; 9 bases line up with TRBD1. CDR3 length equals 16 residues. V shed 4 bases and J 5 bases; nucleotides not matched to a gene: 11. Per germline, CDR1 SGHTA and CDR2 FQGNSA. Here the CDR3 DNA reads TGTGCCAGCAGCTCCACCGGGACAGGGCTTGGCGAGACCCAGTACTTC. Amino acids: CASSSTGTGLGETQYF. Together with reference TRBV7-2 and TRBJ2-5, the CDR3 gives the full variable domain: GAGVSQSPSNKVTEKGKDVELRCDPISGHTALYWYRQSLGQGLEFLIYFQGNSAPDKSGLPSDRFSAERTGGSVSTLTIQRTQQEDSAVYLCASSSTGTGLGETQYFGPGTRLLVL.

The chain carries TRBV7-8 and TRBJ1-3, with D possibly TRBD1 on 5 matching bases. Germline CDR1 reads SGHVS; CDR2 reads FQNEAQ. The CDR3 covers 16 residues. Deletions cut 2 bases from V and 3 bases from J, with 14 bases between. In nucleotides, the CDR3 is TGTGCCAGCAGCTTAACTGGGGGTTTAAGTGGAAACACCATATATTTT. Translating gives CASSLTGGLSGNTIYF. Supplemented by reference TRBV7-8 and TRBJ1-3, the full variable domain reads GAGVSQSPRYKVAKRGQDVALRCDPISGHVSLFWYQQALGQGPEFLTYFQNEAQLDKSGLPSDRFFAERPEGSVSTLKIQRTQQEDSAVYLCASSLTGGLSGNTIYFGEGSWLTVV.

The genes are TRBV2 and TRBJ1-1; TRBD1 might be the D (5 bases). CDR1 is SNHLY, CDR2 FYNNEI, per germline. Trimming shortened V by 3 bases and J by 3 bases, and 11 bases separated the two germline ends. There are 14 residues in the CDR3. CDR3 nucleotides: TGTGCCAGCAGTGAGGGGGTGGCGGACACTGAAGCTTTCTTT. Translation gives CASSEGVADTEAFF.

The chain combines TRBV19 with TRBJ1-3, with a possible D match to TRBD1 (5 bases). This CDR3 has 17 residues. CDR1 is LNHDA, CDR2 SQIVND, per germline (reference sequence). Trimming removed 6 bases from V and 0 bases from J, with 18 bases in between. The CDR3 reads CASSPDGRVGSGNTIYF. The CDR3 DNA follows: TGTGCCAGTAGCCCCGACGGCAGGGTCGGCTCTGGAAACACCATATATTTT.

The chain uses TRBV29-1 and TRBJ2-2; D is unclear. The CDR3 extends over 14 amino acids. Germline V gene lookup returns CDR1 SQVTM and CDR2 ANQGSEA. The V end lost 6 bases, the J end lost 4 bases, and 15 bases lay between the germline ends. CDR3 loop: CSVALTTPTGELFF. The CDR3 DNA follows: TGCAGCGTGGCATTAACGACACCCACCGGGGAGCTGTTTTTT.

The chain links TRBV5-4 to TRBJ2-5; 8 bases line up with TRBD2. The germline CDR1 and CDR2 sequences are SGHNT and YYREEE (reference sequence). J was trimmed by 5 bases and V by 2 bases; bases with no gene match: 5. The CDR3 has 14 amino acids. The CDR3 here is CASSFPGGYETQYF. In DNA form, the CDR3 reads TGTGCCAGCAGCTTCCCGGGGGGGTATGAGACCCAGTACTTC.

V gene TRBV29-1 combines with J gene TRBJ1-1; a possible D gene is TRBD1 (5 bases). Germline V gene data show CDR1 as SQVTM and CDR2 as ANQGSEA. V was cut by 4 bases and J by 3 bases, with 18 bases left in between. The CDR3 runs to 15 residues. The CDR3 DNA follows: TGCAGCGTTGGCGTCGCCTCGGGGGTGCACACTGAAGCTTTCTTT. It specifies CSVGVASGVHTEAFF.

The rearrangement uses TRBV30 and TRBJ2-3; a possible D gene is TRBD2 (5 bases). This CDR3 has 14 amino acids. V was shortened by 1 base and J by 4 bases, with 12 bases between the two germline ends. The germline CDR1 and CDR2 sequences are GTSNPN and SVGIG (reference sequence). The CDR3 nucleotides are TGTGCCTGGAGTGACGGGGAGTGGGCAGATACGCAGTATTTT. This encodes CAWSDGEWADTQYF.

This chain links TRBV4-2 with TRBJ2-5, with D tentatively TRBD2 (5 bases). The CDR3 covers 14 residues. Trimming shortened V by 1 base and J by 0 bases, and 6 bases separated the two germline ends. Germline V CDR1 and CDR2: LGHNA, YNFKEQ. Written as DNA, the CDR3 is TGTGCCAGCAGCCAAGTCGGGGACCAAGAGACCCAGTACTTC. As protein: CASSQVGDQETQYF.

The chain carries TRBV7-2 and TRBJ2-7; D remains unclear. This CDR3 contains 14 residues. Trimming took off 3 bases at V and 2 bases at J, with 11 bases between the two ends. Germline CDR1 reads SGHTA; CDR2 reads FQGNSA. CDR3 nucleotides: TGTGCCAGCAGCTTTGGCGGCGACGCCTACGAGCAGTACTTC. Encoded protein: CASSFGGDAYEQYF.

This clone occurred once. The rearrangement links TRBV6-1 to TRBJ2-1; 11 bases are a match to TRBD1. CDR1 MNHNS and CDR2 SASEGT come from the germline V gene. This CDR3 has 13 amino acids. V lost 3 bases, J lost 10 bases, and 2 bases stayed unmatched. The CDR3 DNA is TGTGCCAGCAGTGAGGACAGGGGGCGAGAGCAGTTCTTC. Translating it yields CASSEDRGREQFF.

The V gene is TRBV11-3, the J gene TRBJ2-7; 7 nucleotides line up with TRBD1. The germline V gene encodes CDR1 SGHNT and CDR2 YENEEA. The CDR3 is 14 amino acids. Trimming at V came to 1 base and at J to 4 bases, leaving 4 bases not matched to a gene. DNA for the CDR3: TGTGCCAGCAGCTTAGTTAGGGGGCAATACGAGCAGTACTTC. Protein product: CASSLVRGQYEQYF.

This chain uses TRBV5-1 with TRBJ2-3; D unresolved. The V and J ends lost 3 bases and 1 base respectively, with 3 bases between them. Germline assignment: CDR1 SGHRS and CDR2 YFSETQ. The CDR3 is made up of 12 amino acids. CDR3 sequence reads: CASSSRTDTQYF. The CDR3 region has the DNA TGCGCCAGCAGCTCCCGCACAGATACGCAGTATTTT.

J is TRBJ1-3 and V is TRBV2; no clear D. Germline lookup yields CDR1 SNHLY and CDR2 FYNNEI. Trimming pared 7 bases from V and 0 bases from J, leaving 10 bases between. The CDR3 contains 14 residues. The CDR3 nucleotides read TGTGCCAGCACCCAGGAGGCCTCTGGAAACACCATATATTTT. Translation gives CASTQEASGNTIYF.

J is TRBJ2-1 and V is TRBV2; 14 positions agree with TRBD2. The CDR3 length is 14 residues. Germline values: CDR1 SNHLY, CDR2 FYNNEI. The J segment lost 8 bases and the V segment lost 6 bases, leaving 3 bases of the junction unmatched. The CDR3 is CASRGLAGVYEQFF. In nucleotides, the CDR3 is TGTGCCAGCAGGGGACTAGCGGGAGTGTATGAGCAGTTCTTC.